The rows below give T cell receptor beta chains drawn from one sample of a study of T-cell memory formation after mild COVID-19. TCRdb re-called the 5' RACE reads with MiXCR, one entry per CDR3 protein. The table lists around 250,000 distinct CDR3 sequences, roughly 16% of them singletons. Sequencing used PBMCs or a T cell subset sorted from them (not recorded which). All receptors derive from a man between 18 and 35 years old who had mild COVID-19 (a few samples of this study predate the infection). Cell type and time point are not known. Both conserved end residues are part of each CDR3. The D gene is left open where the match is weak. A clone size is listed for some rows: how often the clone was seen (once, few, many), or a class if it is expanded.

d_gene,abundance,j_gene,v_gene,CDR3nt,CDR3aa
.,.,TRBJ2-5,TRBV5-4,TGTGCCAGCAGCTCCGTAGGTCAAGAGACCCAGTACTTC,CASSSVGQETQYF
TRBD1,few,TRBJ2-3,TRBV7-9,TGTGCCAGCAGCCCTGGGACAGACTTTAGCACAGATACGCAGTATTTT,CASSPGTDFSTDTQYF
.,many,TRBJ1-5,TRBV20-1,TGCAGTGCTACGACCAGGGGTACGAGCAATCAGCCCCAGCATTTT,CSATTRGTSNQPQHF
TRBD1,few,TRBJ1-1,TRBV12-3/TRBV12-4,TGTGCCAGCAGCCTAGACAGGGTCCTATCTTGG,CASSLDRVLSW
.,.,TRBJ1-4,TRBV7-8,TGTGCCAGCAGCTTAGCGGGGGGCAATGAAAAACTGTTTTTT,CASSLAGGNEKLFF
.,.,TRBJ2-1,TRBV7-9,TGTGCCAGCAGCCATAGCGGTACGGTAAATGAGCAGTTCTTC,CASSHSGTVNEQFF
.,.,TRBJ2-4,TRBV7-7,TGTGCCAGCAGCTCCCGGGACGCAGGGGTTGTTGGCAAAAACATTCAGTACTTC,CASSSRDAGVVGKNIQYF
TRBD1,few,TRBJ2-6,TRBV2,TGTGCCAGCACCGGGACAGGGGGTAGGACTGGGGCCAACGTCCTGACTTTC,CASTGTGGRTGANVLTF
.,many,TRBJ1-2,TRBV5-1,TGCGCCAGCAGCCCGGACGTAGCTAACTATGGCTACACCTTC,CASSPDVANYGYTF
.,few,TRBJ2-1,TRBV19,TGTGCCAGTAGGGCGGGACTCACCTACAATGAGCAGTTCTTC,CASRAGLTYNEQFF